These 26 T cell receptor beta chains share one sample of origin, sequenced in a study of T cells in localized non-small cell lung cancer. Data came from immunoSEQ multiplex PCR; TCRdb stores just in-frame clones and leaves some out. Of tens of thousands of clones listed, about 88% are singletons. This specimen was peripheral blood, taken before any cancer treatment. These receptors were obtained from a woman aged 18-49 years with stage III lung adenocarcinoma.

CDR3 nucleotides: TGTGCCAACCCAGATACGCAGTATTTT. Translating gives CANPDTQYF. This chain joins TRBV6-5 and TRBJ2-3; D remains unclear. V was trimmed by 10 bases and J by 4 bases, leaving 3 bases between them. Germline V gene data show CDR1 as MNHEY and CDR2 as SVGAGI. This CDR3 comprises 9 residues.

This clone came up once. The genes are TRBV6-1 and TRBJ1-3, with a weak D call TRBD1 (5 bases). Trimming cost V 4 bases and J 14 bases, with 15 bases left between them. The CDR3 covers 12 residues. Germline V lookup: CDR1 MNHNS, CDR2 SASEGT. The CDR3 loop reads CASSVSGATVYF. The DNA for the CDR3 is TGTGCCAGCAGTGTTTCTGGGGCGACCGTATATTTT.

The rearrangement uses TRBV6-4 and TRBJ1-2; TRBD1 is a possible D gene (5 bases). The CDR3 length is 16 residues. Trimming removed 11 bases from V and 4 bases from J, with 26 bases in between. Germline V gene lookup returns CDR1 MRHNA and CDR2 SNTAGT. In DNA, the CDR3 is TGTGCCGGGTCACACAGGAATTTCTTTCCCCCCTATGGCTACACCTTC. It codes for CAGSHRNFFPPYGYTF.

For the CDR3, the DNA is TGTGCCAGCAGCCCATCAGGGGCCACTCTTTATGGCTACACCTTC. Its translation is CASSPSGATLYGYTF. The chain has TRBV7-8 and TRBJ1-2, with D maybe TRBD1 (6 bases). The CDR3 is 15 residues long. From germline, CDR1 is SGHVS and CDR2 FQNEAQ. The V end lost 5 bases, the J end lost 5 bases, and 18 bases lay between the germline ends.

The J gene is TRBJ2-3, the V gene TRBV19; 8 nucleotides match TRBD2. CDR1 and CDR2 from the germline V gene are LNHDA and SQIVND (reference sequence). Trimming removed 4 bases from V and 5 bases from J; junction bases left unmatched: 5. The CDR3 is made up of 14 amino acids. The CDR3 is CASSNRGGVDTQYF. The CDR3 DNA sequence: TGTGCCAGTAGTAACCGGGGGGGCGTAGATACGCAGTATTTT.

The chain uses TRBV6-1 and TRBJ1-1; D might be TRBD1 (6 bases). CDR3 length: 13 residues. Germline loops: CDR1 MNHNS, CDR2 SASEGT. Trimming cost V 6 bases and J 5 bases, with 13 bases left between them. The CDR3 DNA is TGTGCCAGCAGGTCAGGGGAAGGGACTGAAGCTTTCTTT. This encodes CASRSGEGTEAFF.

V usage is TRBV7-3 and J usage is TRBJ2-5; either TRBD1 or TRBD2 may supply D (5 bases each). Germline-derived CDR1 and CDR2 are SGHTA and FQGTGA. V was cut by 1 base and J by 1 base, with 10 bases left in between. The CDR3 is 15 residues long. The CDR3: CASSLNGATQETQYF. The CDR3 DNA sequence: TGTGCCAGCAGCTTAAACGGGGCAACCCAAGAGACCCAGTACTTC.

This chain uses TRBV6-1 with TRBJ1-5; 10 bases agree with TRBD1. The V gene's germline CDR1 is MNHNS and CDR2 SASEGT. This CDR3 spans 16 amino acids. V shed 1 base and J 4 bases; nucleotides not matched to a gene: 4. In DNA, the CDR3 is TGTGCCAGCAGTGAAGGTTTGGGACAGGGGAATCAGCCCCAGCATTTT. It translates to CASSEGLGQGNQPQHF.

The CDR3 spells CASSLTGGRINNEQFF. The CDR3 DNA follows: TGCGCCAGCAGCTTGACGGGGGGCCGAATCAACAATGAGCAGTTCTTC. J is TRBJ2-1 and V is TRBV5-1, with TRBD2 as a possible D gene (7 bases). V shed 1 base and J shed 5 bases, with 16 bases lying between them. Germline values: CDR1 SGHRS, CDR2 YFSETQ. The CDR3 is made up of 16 amino acids.

The chain is built from TRBV27 and TRBJ2-5, with a possible D match to TRBD2 (5 bases). The V end lost 4 bases, the J end lost 5 bases, and 17 bases lay between the germline ends. Germline assignment: CDR1 MNHEY and CDR2 SMNVEV (reference sequence). The CDR3 is 15 residues long. The CDR3 nucleotides are TGTGCCAGCAGTTCGGGCCGAGGGTTCGTGGAGACCCAGTACTTC. Translating it yields CASSSGRGFVETQYF.

The DNA of the CDR3 is TGTGCCAGTAGTCGCGGCCAGCCAGATACGCAGTATTTT. It encodes CASSRGQPDTQYF. The chain carries TRBV19 and TRBJ2-3; D is undetermined. CDR1 is LNHDA, CDR2 SQIVND, per germline (reference sequence). Trimming removed 5 bases from V and 4 bases from J, with 10 bases in between. The length of the CDR3 is 13 residues.

A single count supports this clone. The chain is built from TRBV7-9 and TRBJ2-2, with D maybe TRBD2 (5 bases). The CDR3 is 16 amino acids. Germline-derived CDR1 and CDR2 are SEHNR and FQNEAQ (reference sequence). Trimming left V 5 bases short and J 8 bases short, with 21 bases between. CDR3 amino acids: CASSPVTRVVLGELFF. Written as DNA, the CDR3 is TGTGCCAGCAGCCCAGTTACGAGGGTCGTTCTGGGGGAGCTGTTTTTT.

The gene calls are TRBV5-1 and TRBJ2-5, with TRBD1 matching over 7 bases. Germline CDR1 and CDR2: SGHRS and YFSETQ. The ends lost 4 bases at V and 3 bases at J; junction bases unmatched: 3. The CDR3 totals 13 residues. CDR3 in DNA: TGCGCCAGCAGCCGCGACAGGGAAGAGACCCAGTACTTC. As protein: CASSRDREETQYF.

The rearrangement joins TRBV28 to TRBJ2-7; 8 bases map to TRBD1. In germline, CDR1 is MDHEN, CDR2 SYDVKM. J gave up 2 bases and V 8 bases, and 8 bases lay outside the gene matches. CDR3 size: 14 residues. The chain's CDR3 is CASLRQGAPYEQYF. The CDR3 DNA reads as TGTGCCAGCCTCAGGCAGGGGGCCCCCTACGAGCAGTACTTC.

In regard to this clone: The identical CDR3 is also encoded by other nucleotide sequences in the sample. The V gene is TRBV5-1, the J gene TRBJ2-1; 9 bases align to TRBD1. The V and J ends lost 0 bases and 2 bases, in that order; junction bases with no gene match: 0. CDR1 SGHRS and CDR2 YFSETQ come from the germline V gene. The CDR3 consists of 15 residues. The DNA for the CDR3 is TGCGCCAGCAGCTTGGGACAGGGGGCCTACAATGAGCAGTTCTTC. Protein sequence: CASSLGQGAYNEQFF.

The rearrangement links TRBV27 to TRBJ2-6; no reliable D call. The germline V gene encodes CDR1 MNHEY and CDR2 SMNVEV (reference sequence). The V gene lost 2 bases and the J gene lost 0 bases, with 2 bases spanning the gap. The CDR3 is 14 amino acids. CDR3 loop: CASSLSSGANVLTF. The CDR3 DNA reads as TGTGCCAGCAGTTTAAGCTCTGGGGCCAACGTCCTGACTTTC.

This clone was found once. The CDR3 DNA sequence: TGTGCCAGCAGCTGGACAGACCAAGAGACCCAGTACTTC. Translation gives CASSWTDQETQYF. This chain connects TRBV7-2 to TRBJ2-5; TRBD1 is a possible D gene (6 bases). This CDR3 is built from 13 residues. The germline gives CDR1 SGHTA, CDR2 FQGNSA. Trimming took 4 bases from V and 0 from J, leaving 6 bases between them.

The V and J genes are TRBV21-1 and TRBJ2-7; whether TRBD1, the table's D call, matches the DNA was not checked. TRBV21-1 is termed a pseudogene. This CDR3 is built from 14 residues. In DNA, the CDR3 is TGTGCCAGCAGCACAGGGACAGGAAACTACGAGCAGTACTTC. As protein: CASSTGTGNYEQYF.

The chain employs TRBV7-9 and TRBJ1-4; D ambiguous. Per the germline V gene, CDR1 is SEHNR and CDR2 is FQNEAQ (reference sequence). The CDR3 spans 14 residues. V lost 3 bases and J 7 bases, leaving 12 bases between the germline ends. CDR3 loop: CASSFDTRVEKLFF. CDR3 nucleotides: TGTGCCAGCAGCTTTGACACGAGAGTTGAAAAACTGTTTTTT.

The rearrangement joins TRBV29-1 to TRBJ2-5, with D unclear. Germline V gene sequence: CDR1 SQVTM, CDR2 ANQGSEA. With 6 bases removed from V and 4 bases from J, the gap between germline ends came to 15 bases. This CDR3 spans 13 amino acids. CDR3 nucleotides: TGCAGCGTCCGACATGGTATGTCAGAGACCCAGTACTTC. Its protein product is CSVRHGMSETQYF. The variable domain in full, with the rest retrieved from reference TRBV29-1 and TRBJ2-5, is SAVISQKPSRDICQRGTSLTIQCQVDSQVTMMFWYRQQPGQSLTLIATANQGSEATYESGFVIDKFPISRPNLTFSTLTVSNMSPEDSSIYLCSVRHGMSETQYFGPGTRLLVL.

V is TRBV1 and J is TRBJ2-5; TRBD2 is taken as the D call from the table, unchecked against the DNA. TRBV1 is a pseudogene segment. CDR3 size: 17 residues. CDR3 nucleotide sequence: TGCACCAGCAGCCTAAGCCTAGCGGGGGGGTACCAAGAGACCCAGTACTTC. Protein product: CTSSLSLAGGYQETQYF.

The rearrangement joins TRBV19 to TRBJ2-7; TRBD1 might be the D (6 bases). Trimming took 5 bases from V and 6 from J, leaving 17 bases between them. Germline values: CDR1 LNHDA, CDR2 SQIVND (reference sequence). This CDR3 has 14 residues. The CDR3 is CASSVDRFDREQYF. The DNA for the CDR3 is TGTGCCAGTAGTGTTGACAGGTTCGATCGCGAGCAGTACTTC.

CDR3 DNA: TGTGCCAGCAGCTTAGCTAGCGGGGATCGAGAGACCCAGTACTTC. Translation gives CASSLASGDRETQYF. The V call is TRBV7-3, the J call TRBJ2-5; 9 positions agree with TRBD2. There are 15 residues in the CDR3. Germline V gene data show CDR1 as SGHTA and CDR2 as FQGTGA. Trimming cost V 2 bases and J 4 bases; bases outside gene matches: 5.

This chain joins TRBV15 and TRBJ1-1; TRBD1 matches at 9 bases. The trim removed 1 base at V and 11 bases at J, leaving 8 bases unmatched. The germline CDR1 and CDR2 sequences are LNHNV and YYDKDF (reference sequence). The CDR3 consists of 14 residues. CDR3 protein: CATSRVGTGSVAFF. The CDR3 coding sequence is TGTGCCACCAGCAGAGTCGGGACAGGGAGTGTGGCTTTCTTT.

This clone occurred a few times. V is TRBV6-5 and J is TRBJ2-1; possibly TRBD2 for D (6 bases). The CDR3 has 16 amino acids. V was cut by 0 bases and J by 2 bases, with 11 bases left in between. Germline-derived CDR1 and CDR2 are MNHEY and SVGAGI. The CDR3 nucleotides are TGTGCCAGCAGTTACTCGGTGGCGGGGACCTACAATGAGCAGTTCTTC. The encoded protein is CASSYSVAGTYNEQFF.

The chain recombines TRBV6-5 with TRBJ2-4; 8 bases line up with TRBD2. Germline values: CDR1 MNHEY, CDR2 SVGAGI. V shed 0 bases and J 1 base; nucleotides not matched to a gene: 2. The CDR3 contains 16 residues. CDR3 DNA sequence: TGTGCCAGCAGTTACTCGGTAGCGGGGGCCAAAAACATTCAGTACTTC. Its translation is CASSYSVAGAKNIQYF.